Listed below are T cell receptor beta chains from one sample, sequenced in a study of shared clonotypes between healthy human individuals. Generated by immunoSEQ multiplex PCR, the TCRdb table keeps only in-frame clones and is missing some. Of about 320,000 clones detected, around 87% appear once; the ten largest clones hold roughly 16%. The material sequenced was memory CD8+ T cells sorted from blood. The receptors derive from a man between 18 and 29 years old in good health. The CDR3 runs from the conserved cysteine through the conserved F or W. The D gene is left open where the match is weak. Clone sizes are given selectively: once, few, many, or a class where the clone is expanded.

j_call d_call v_call clone_size cdr3_nt cdr3_aa
TRBJ1-2 NA TRBV5-1 NA TGCGCCAGCAGCTTAGAACCCGCTGACAACTATGGCTACACCTTC CASSLEPADNYGYTF
TRBJ1-1 TRBD1 TRBV7-9 NA TGTGCCAGCAGCTCTCAACAGGGGCGGAACACTGAAGCTTTCTTT CASSSQQGRNTEAFF
TRBJ2-5 NA TRBV11-2 few TGTGCCAGCAGCTGGACCCCCGAGTACCAAGAGACCCAGTACTTC CASSWTPEYQETQYF
TRBJ2-5 NA TRBV29-1 NA TGCAGCGTTGAAGATCAATCCGGGATAGAGACCCAGTACTTC CSVEDQSGIETQYF
TRBJ1-4 NA TRBV6-5 once TGTGCCAGCAGTTACTCGAGGGGGGGTAATGAAAAACTGTTTTTT CASSYSRGGNEKLFF
TRBJ2-7 NA TRBV7-2 NA TGTGCCAGCAGCAGCCGGCAGGGCGGTTACTACGAGCAGTACTTC CASSSRQGGYYEQYF
TRBJ2-2 NA TRBV29-1 NA TGCAGCGTTGGAGGCACACAGGGGAACACCGGGGAGCTGTTTTTT CSVGGTQGNTGELFF
TRBJ1-2 NA TRBV5-1 NA TGCGCCAGCAGCTTGGGCCCCCCGCTCTCCCTGGACCGCTATGGCTACACCTTC CASSLGPPLSLDRYGYTF
TRBJ1-2 NA TRBV6-4 NA TGTGCCAGCAGTGGAACCGGGACACATGGCTACACCTTC CASSGTGTHGYTF
TRBJ1-1 NA TRBV4-1 NA TGCGCCAGCAGCCAAGAATGGGGGGACACTGAAGCTTTCTTT CASSQEWGDTEAFF
TRBJ2-7 NA TRBV5-6 NA TGTGCCAGCAGCGGTGGGCTGTCCTCCTACGAGCAGTACTTC CASSGGLSSYEQYF
TRBJ1-1 NA TRBV11-1 NA TGTGCCAGCAGCTTAGGGGCACTCACTGAAGCTTTCTTT CASSLGALTEAFF
TRBJ2-3 NA TRBV10-2 NA TGCGCCAGCACCCCGGGACAAACCTACACAGATACGCAGTATTTT CASTPGQTYTDTQYF
TRBJ1-1 TRBD1 TRBV7-6 NA TGTGCCAGCAGCCCAGCGGCGACAGGGGCTGAAGCTTTCTTT CASSPAATGAEAFF
TRBJ2-5 NA TRBV6-1 NA TGTGCCAGCAGGAAGTTTGGGAAAGAGACCCAGTACTTC CASRKFGKETQYF
TRBJ2-1 TRBD2 TRBV6-1 NA TGTGCCAGCAGCCAACTAGCGGGGGGGCCCAATGAGCAGTTCTTC CASSQLAGGPNEQFF
TRBJ1-5 TRBD1 TRBV5-6 NA TGTGCCAGCAGCTTGGCACAGGGGCTTCAGCCCCAGCATTTT CASSLAQGLQPQHF
TRBJ1-4 NA TRBV4-3 NA TGCGCCAGCAGCCAAGTGTCGGGGGCACCTAATGAAAAACTGTTTTTT CASSQVSGAPNEKLFF
TRBJ2-7 TRBD2 TRBV27 NA TGTGCCAGCAGTTCAGGGACTAGCGGTTACGAGCAGTACTTC CASSSGTSGYEQYF
TRBJ2-7 TRBD1 TRBV7-2 NA TGTGCCAGCAGCTACGGGACAGGAGCCCTCTACGAGCAGTACTTC CASSYGTGALYEQYF
TRBJ2-7 NA TRBV7-9 NA TGTGCCAGCAGCTTAGGAAGGTCACTCCTACGCTCCTACGAGCAGTACTTC CASSLGRSLLRSYEQYF
TRBJ1-4 NA TRBV28 once TGTGCCAGCAGCGAAACGGGACAAGCTAATGAAAAACTGTTTTTT CASSETGQANEKLFF
TRBJ2-5 NA TRBV27 NA TGTGCCAGCAGTTTTATGGAGACCCAGTACTTC CASSFMETQYF
TRBJ2-5 NA TRBV7-7 once TGTGCTAGCAGCTTAGAGCGGACGGGCTCAGGGACCCAGTACTTC CASSLERTGSGTQYF
TRBJ1-4 NA TRBV6-6 NA TGTGCCAGCAGTTACGAACAGTTTAATGAAAAACTGTTTTTT CASSYEQFNEKLFF
TRBJ2-5 NA TRBV7-9 NA TGTGCCAGCAGCCTACAAGAGACCCAGTACTTC CASSLQETQYF
TRBJ1-5 NA TRBV18 once TGTGCCAGCTCACCACGACGCAGGGGCAATCAGCCCCAGCATTTT CASSPRRRGNQPQHF
TRBJ2-3 TRBD2 TRBV19 NA TGTGCCAGTAGTATCTTCGCTAGCGGGGGCACAGATACGCAGTATTTT CASSIFASGGTDTQYF
TRBJ1-4 TRBD1 TRBV11-2 few TGTGCCAGCAGCCTCGGGACAGGGTATGAAAAACTGTTTTTT CASSLGTGYEKLFF
TRBJ2-7 NA TRBV27 NA TGTGCCAGCAGTTTAGGAGGCAGCGTATACGAGCAGTACTTC CASSLGGSVYEQYF
TRBJ2-7 NA TRBV7-2 NA TGTGCCAGCAGCCCCGGGCCCTACGAGCAGTACTTC CASSPGPYEQYF
TRBJ2-3 NA TRBV9 once TGTGCCAGCAGCGTAACCCCGGGATCGGATACGCAGTATTTT CASSVTPGSDTQYF
TRBJ1-2 TRBD1 TRBV27 NA TGTGCCAGCAGTTTCGTTCCCGGACAGGGGAACTATGGCTACACCTTC CASSFVPGQGNYGYTF
TRBJ1-2 NA TRBV13 NA TGTGCCAGCAGCTTAGCCGAAAAACAGGTTTCTTATGGCTACACCTTC CASSLAEKQVSYGYTF
TRBJ2-7 NA TRBV30 many TGTGCCTGGAGTGTACCGGGGGCTGAGCAGTACTTC CAWSVPGAEQYF
TRBJ1-1 TRBD1 TRBV5-1 NA TGCGCCAGCAGCATAGGTGGTGACAGGGCGGGCACTGAAGCTTTCTTT CASSIGGDRAGTEAFF
TRBJ2-7 NA TRBV12-5 NA TGTGCTAGTGGTTTGGCTCCTCCCGAGCAGTACTTC CASGLAPPEQYF
TRBJ1-2 TRBD1 TRBV9 NA TGTGCCAGCAGCCTTTCCCGGGACAGGGATGGCTACACCTTC CASSLSRDRDGYTF
TRBJ2-7 NA TRBV11-2 NA TGTGCCAGCAGTTTTGGCGGACTTGACTACGAGCAGTACTTC CASSFGGLDYEQYF
TRBJ2-3 TRBD2 TRBV20-1 NA TGCAGTGCTAGAGTTGTCAGGGAGGGTTATTTT CSARVVREGYF
TRBJ1-4 TRBD1 TRBV6-5 NA TGTGCCAGCAGGGACAGGGTCTATGAAAAACTGTTTTTT CASRDRVYEKLFF